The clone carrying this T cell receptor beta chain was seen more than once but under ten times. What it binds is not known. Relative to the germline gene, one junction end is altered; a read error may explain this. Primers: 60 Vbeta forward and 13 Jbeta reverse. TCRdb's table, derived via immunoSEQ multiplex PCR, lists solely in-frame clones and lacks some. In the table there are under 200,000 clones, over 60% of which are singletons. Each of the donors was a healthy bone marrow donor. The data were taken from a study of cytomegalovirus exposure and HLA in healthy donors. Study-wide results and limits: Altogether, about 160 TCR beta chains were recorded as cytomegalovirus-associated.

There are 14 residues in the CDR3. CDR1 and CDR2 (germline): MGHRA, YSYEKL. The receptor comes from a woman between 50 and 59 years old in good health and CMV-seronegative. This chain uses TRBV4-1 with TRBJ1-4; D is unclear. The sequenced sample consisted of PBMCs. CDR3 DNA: TGCGCCAGCCGCCACGGAGCAACTAATGAAAAACTGTTTTTT. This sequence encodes CASRHGATNEKLFF.